This T cell receptor (beta chain) was identified during a study of shared T cell receptors in the human thymus. The repertoire was sequenced with immunoSEQ multiplex PCR; TCRdb's copy has only in-frame clones and lacks some. The sample has about 380,000 clones, approximately 95% seen once. The CDR3 totals 16 residues. V dropped 0 bases and J dropped 1 base, with 12 bases sitting between them. Germline V gene sequence: CDR1 LGHNA, CDR2 YSLEER. The TCR comes from a human donor. V usage is TRBV4-3 and J usage is TRBJ1-2; D is possibly TRBD1 (5 bases). The material sequenced was thymocytes. The CDR3 region has the DNA TGCGCCAGCAGCCAAGAAGACAGAGCCGATAACTATGGCTACACCTTC. It encodes CASSQEDRADNYGYTF.